This is a list of T cell receptor beta chains from one sample in a study of blood T cells in healthy people across ages. MiXCR, applied by TCRdb to the 5' RACE reads, yields one record per CDR3 protein. Of around 1,500,000 distinct CDR3 sequences listed, roughly 27% are singletons. The specimen sequenced was blood. These TCRs come from a woman younger than 45 in good health. Both conserved end residues are part of each CDR3.

v_call: TRBV5-1; j_call: TRBJ2-2; cdr3_aa: CASSLGLTANTGELFF
v_call: TRBV7-2; j_call: TRBJ2-6; cdr3_aa: CASSPSGRVWGANVLTF
v_call: TRBV7-3; j_call: TRBJ2-1; cdr3_aa: CASSLGTGGLNEQFF
v_call: TRBV27; j_call: TRBJ1-6; cdr3_aa: CASSPRQYSPLHF
v_call: TRBV7-2; j_call: TRBJ2-3; cdr3_aa: CASSSVTTRDTQYF
v_call: TRBV29-1; j_call: TRBJ2-1; cdr3_aa: CSVDPSTSPTYNEQFF
v_call: TRBV9; j_call: TRBJ1-5; cdr3_aa: CASSPGVPTNQPQHF
v_call: TRBV29-1; j_call: TRBJ2-6; cdr3_aa: CSVEQPNSGANALTF
v_call: TRBV29-1; j_call: TRBJ2-1; cdr3_aa: CSVGGGLAGDEQFF
v_call: TRBV9; j_call: TRBJ1-2; cdr3_aa: CASSVKGTGSYGYTF
v_call: TRBV7-9; j_call: TRBJ2-3; cdr3_aa: CASSLSTDRGVADTQYF
v_call: TRBV20-1; j_call: TRBJ2-3; cdr3_aa: CSARDPTSGVRTDTQYF
v_call: TRBV3-1; j_call: TRBJ2-1; cdr3_aa: CASSRRGVGFDEQFF
v_call: TRBV5-1; j_call: TRBJ2-5; cdr3_aa: CASSLEVTGSETQYF
v_call: TRBV9; j_call: TRBJ2-1; cdr3_aa: CASSVGLAGGPNEQFF
v_call: TRBV20-1; j_call: TRBJ1-2; cdr3_aa: CSALDLNGYTF
v_call: TRBV7-2; j_call: TRBJ2-7; cdr3_aa: CASSQGLAGLNEQYF
v_call: TRBV29-1; j_call: TRBJ1-1; cdr3_aa: CSVKTENTEAFF
v_call: TRBV29-1; j_call: TRBJ2-5; cdr3_aa: CSVDGRDSQETQYF
v_call: TRBV6-5; j_call: TRBJ2-3; cdr3_aa: CAASGGRADTQYF
v_call: TRBV28; j_call: TRBJ2-1; cdr3_aa: CASSAGVNEQFF
v_call: TRBV4-3; j_call: TRBJ2-7; cdr3_aa: CASSQLGTATYEQYF
v_call: TRBV7-9; j_call: TRBJ1-1; cdr3_aa: CASSLDGDGTEAFF
v_call: TRBV20-1; j_call: TRBJ2-2; cdr3_aa: CSARSPVGGKNTGELFF
v_call: TRBV11-2; j_call: TRBJ2-7; cdr3_aa: CASTPGLAGNSYEQYF
v_call: TRBV5-1; j_call: TRBJ2-5; cdr3_aa: CASSARVAVQETQYF
v_call: TRBV12-3/TRBV12-4; j_call: TRBJ1-5; cdr3_aa: CASSLADNSNQPQHF
v_call: TRBV24-1; j_call: TRBJ2-3; cdr3_aa: CATREADTQYF
v_call: TRBV5-6; j_call: TRBJ2-2; cdr3_aa: CASSPQTGGNTGELFF
v_call: TRBV5-1; j_call: TRBJ2-7; cdr3_aa: CASSLETDHYYEQYF
v_call: TRBV6-6; j_call: TRBJ1-3; cdr3_aa: CASTHDTSGNTIYF
v_call: TRBV12-3/TRBV12-4; j_call: TRBJ2-1; cdr3_aa: CASPTGQETQFF
v_call: TRBV7-8; j_call: TRBJ2-7; cdr3_aa: CASSLVGLEQYF
v_call: TRBV6-6; j_call: TRBJ2-7; cdr3_aa: CASSRGLAGVPYEQYF
v_call: TRBV6-5; j_call: TRBJ2-1; cdr3_aa: CASRIAGASDNEQFF
v_call: TRBV6-6; j_call: TRBJ1-2; cdr3_aa: CATGTLGGYTF
v_call: TRBV13; j_call: TRBJ2-1; cdr3_aa: CASSKNTLAGAYNEQFF
v_call: TRBV6-5; j_call: TRBJ1-1; cdr3_aa: CASSYSWTRAMNTEAFF
v_call: TRBV19; j_call: TRBJ2-1; cdr3_aa: CASGGTGDSNEQFF
v_call: TRBV7-2; j_call: TRBJ2-3; cdr3_aa: CASSLLSPTDTQYF
v_call: TRBV12-3/TRBV12-4; j_call: TRBJ1-2; cdr3_aa: CASSLWPGQGNGYTF
v_call: TRBV7-2; j_call: TRBJ2-5; cdr3_aa: CASRRPIPQETQYF
v_call: TRBV6-1; j_call: TRBJ1-4; cdr3_aa: CASSDQGHSGDEKLFF
v_call: TRBV6-5; j_call: TRBJ2-5; cdr3_aa: CASSYSRGGIERRETQYF
v_call: TRBV29-1; j_call: TRBJ1-2; cdr3_aa: CSAGAQFTYGYTF
v_call: TRBV5-1; j_call: TRBJ2-7; cdr3_aa: CASSDQREGRTEQYF
v_call: TRBV21-1; j_call: TRBJ2-7; cdr3_aa: CASSDTGTDRYEQYF
v_call: TRBV20-1; j_call: TRBJ2-1; cdr3_aa: CSARGPARGEQFF